This record looks at one TCR beta chain sequence and its context. Its antigen is as yet unknown. The data were obtained in a study of T-cell memory formation after mild COVID-19. Study at large: For the most part, TCR clusters were specific to one donor.

Study outcomes and limitations: Pre-infection memory carried some responding clones, suggesting that cross-reactive memory joined. Among CD4+ contracting clones, most were CM and EM, and CD8+ ones EMRA.

Each CDR3 protein gets one entry after TCRdb re-called the 5' RACE reads with MiXCR. The sample lists about 140,000 distinct CDR3 sequences, 11% to 15% seen once, with approximately 30% in the top ten. The CDR3 totals 13 residues. In germline, CDR1 is LNHDA, CDR2 SQIVND (reference sequence). Between the trimmed V and J ends, which lost 2 bases and 6 bases, there was a span of 9 bases. Sequencing was carried out using PBMCs or a T cell subset sorted from them (not recorded which). The source is an adult woman who had mild COVID-19 (a few samples of this study predate the infection). Cell type and time point are not known. The chain links TRBV19 to TRBJ2-3; D is possibly TRBD2 (6 bases). The CDR3 loop is CASSILARDTQYF. DNA of the CDR3: TGTGCCAGTAGTATACTAGCGAGGGATACGCAGTATTTT.